This TCR beta chain was captured in a study of neurological immune-mediated disorders. This clonotype came up many times. Sample time point: longitudinal time-point 1 (baseline). TCRdb ran MiXCR on the 5' RACE reads and lists one entry per CDR3 protein. The sample lists 40,000 or so distinct CDR3 sequences, roughly 3.1% occurring once. Germline-derived CDR1 and CDR2 are LNHNV and YYDKDF (reference sequence). The CDR3 is 15 residues long. Trimming took 1 base from V and 2 from J, leaving 11 bases between them. This receptor was identified in a woman aged 60-75 years with multiple sclerosis. This rearrangement joins TRBV15 to TRBJ2-5; TRBD1 might be the D (6 bases). The sample was PBMCs. The CDR3 here is CATSRAGQKQETQYF. CDR3 coding DNA: TGTGCCACCAGCAGAGCCGGACAGAAACAAGAGACCCAGTACTTC.